This T cell receptor beta chain emerged from a study of cytotoxic CD8 clonotypes in ibrutinib-treated CLL. Using immunoSEQ multiplex PCR, the repertoire was profiled, and TCRdb retains in-frame clones only, with some absent. The repertoire holds more than 200,000 clones, with more than 70% as singletons. This CDR3 contains 15 residues. CDR1 and CDR2 from the germline V gene are LNHDA and SQIVND (reference sequence). J was trimmed by 5 bases and V by 5 bases; bases with no gene match: 7. This clonotype was obtained from a human donor with chronic lymphocytic leukemia. The sequences come from PBMCs, collected after 12 months of ibrutinib treatment. This chain uses TRBV19 with TRBJ2-1; 9 nucleotides line up with TRBD2. This CDR3 reads CASSPEASGNNEQFF. Here the CDR3 DNA reads TGTGCCAGTAGTCCTGAGGCTAGCGGGAACAATGAGCAGTTCTTC.